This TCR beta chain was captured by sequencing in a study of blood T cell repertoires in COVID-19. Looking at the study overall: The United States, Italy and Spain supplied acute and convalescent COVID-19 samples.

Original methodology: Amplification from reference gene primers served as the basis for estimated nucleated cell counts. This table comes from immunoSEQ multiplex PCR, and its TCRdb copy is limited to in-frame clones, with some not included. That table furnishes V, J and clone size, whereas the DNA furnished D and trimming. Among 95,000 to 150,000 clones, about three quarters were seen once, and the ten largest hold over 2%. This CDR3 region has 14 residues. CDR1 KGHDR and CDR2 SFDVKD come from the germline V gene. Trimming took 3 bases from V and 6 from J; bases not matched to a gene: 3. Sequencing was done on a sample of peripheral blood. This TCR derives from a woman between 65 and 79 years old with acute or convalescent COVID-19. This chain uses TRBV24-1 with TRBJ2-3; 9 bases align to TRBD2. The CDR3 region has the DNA TGTGCCACCAGTGATGTCGGACTAGCGGATACGCAGTATTTT. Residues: CATSDVGLADTQYF.